A single sample is the source of the 10 T cell receptor beta chains below, sequenced in a study of T cell responses to AZD1222 COVID-19 vaccine. Produced via immunoSEQ multiplex PCR; TCRdb's table is partial and in-frame only. The table records about 160,000 clones, 91% of them present only once. Source: peripheral blood, taken on day 0 of AZD1222 vaccination. The receptors here all came from an adult in good health.

The V gene is TRBV5-6, the J gene TRBJ1-5, with a possible D match to TRBD1 (6 bases). CDR3 length: 16 residues. Germline CDR1 is SGHDT and CDR2 is YYEEEE. The V gene lost 1 base and the J gene lost 6 bases, with 17 bases spanning the gap. CDR3 residues: CASSLSGGASIQPQHF. CDR3 DNA: TGTGCCAGCAGCTTGTCGGGGGGCGCGAGTATTCAGCCCCAGCATTTT.

In its sample, this clone was seen once. The chain uses TRBV19 and TRBJ2-3, with 14 nucleotides matching TRBD2. This CDR3 spans 16 amino acids. After removal of 7 bases from V and 5 bases from J, the junction contained 8 bases not matched to a gene. In germline, CDR1 is LNHDA, CDR2 SQIVND (reference sequence). Here the CDR3 reads CASTRMGLAGVDTQYF. The DNA for the CDR3 is TGTGCCAGTACCCGGATGGGACTAGCGGGAGTAGATACGCAGTATTTT.

This sequence joins TRBV15 and TRBJ1-1; the match to TRBD1 covers 8 bases. The CDR3 loop spans 18 amino acids. The V and J ends lost 2 bases and 3 bases, in that order; junction bases with no gene match: 14. Germline V CDR1 and CDR2: LNHNV, YYDKDF (reference sequence). The CDR3 spells CATSRPRTGWSSDTEAFF. The CDR3 DNA reads TGTGCCACCAGCAGACCTAGGACAGGGTGGTCTTCAGACACTGAAGCTTTCTTT.

This clone showed up just a few times. This chain connects TRBV19 to TRBJ2-2; perhaps TRBD2 as D (6 bases). The germline V gene encodes CDR1 LNHDA and CDR2 SQIVND (reference sequence). Trimming stripped 9 bases from V and 5 bases from J, with 19 bases between. The CDR3 has 15 amino acids. The CDR3 nucleotides are TGTGCCAGCGGGGCGGGGCAGCTGAGGACCGGGGAGCTGTTTTTT. As protein: CASGAGQLRTGELFF.

The chain carries TRBV6-6 and TRBJ2-5; 10 bases agree with TRBD2. The CDR3 sequence is 16 residues long. The ends lost 6 bases at V and 2 bases at J; junction bases unmatched: 9. CDR1 is MNHNY and CDR2 is SVGAGI in the germline V gene (reference sequence). CDR3 coding DNA: TGTGCCAGCAGACCCAAGCGGGAGGGTTCGCAAGAGACCCAGTACTTC. It codes for CASRPKREGSQETQYF.

The chain couples TRBV30 to TRBJ2-7; a possible D gene is TRBD1 (5 bases). The CDR3 extends over 16 amino acids. Germline-derived CDR1 and CDR2 are GTSNPN and SVGIG (reference sequence). V shed 2 bases and J shed 5 bases, with 22 bases lying between them. In DNA, the CDR3 is TGTGCCTGGAGTCCGCTCGGACAAAAATTTCGCAACGAGCAGTACTTC. This gives the protein CAWSPLGQKFRNEQYF.

V usage is TRBV15 and J usage is TRBJ1-5; perhaps TRBD1 as D (5 bases). The CDR3 is 15 amino acids. The V and J ends lost 1 base and 3 bases respectively, with 10 bases between them. The germline gives CDR1 LNHNV, CDR2 YYDKDF (reference sequence). This CDR3 is CATSRGGGSNQPQHF. The CDR3 DNA sequence: TGTGCCACCAGCAGAGGCGGGGGGTCCAATCAGCCCCAGCATTTT. The full variable domain, completed using reference TRBV15 and TRBJ1-5, is DAMVIQNPRYQVTQFGKPVTLSCSQTLNHNVMYWYQQKSSQAPKLLFHYYDKDFNNEADTPDNFQSRRPNTSFCFLDIRSPGLGDTAMYLCATSRGGGSNQPQHFGDGTRLSIL.

This sequence joins TRBV7-2 and TRBJ1-2; no reliable D call. V lost 1 base and J 4 bases, leaving 10 bases between the germline ends. Germline values: CDR1 SGHTA, CDR2 FQGNSA. This CDR3 has 14 residues. The DNA for the CDR3 is TGTGCCAGCAGCTTAGTTGGCAGCCTCTATGGCTACACCTTC. Translating it yields CASSLVGSLYGYTF.

This chain connects TRBV19 to TRBJ1-5, with 7 bases matching TRBD1. Germline V gives CDR1 LNHDA, CDR2 SQIVND (reference sequence). Trimming removed 1 base from V and 2 bases from J; junction bases left unmatched: 5. The CDR3 contains 16 residues. The CDR3 sequence: CASSIGQGSGNQPQHF. The CDR3 DNA reads as TGTGCCAGTAGTATAGGACAGGGCTCTGGCAATCAGCCCCAGCATTTT.

The chain is built from TRBV7-2 and TRBJ2-3, with TRBD2 matching over 15 bases. Trimming removed 5 bases from V and 0 bases from J; junction bases left unmatched: 9. Germline CDR1 is SGHTA and CDR2 is FQGNSA. The CDR3 contains 19 residues. Here the CDR3 reads CASSVPVGTSGRSTDTQYF. CDR3 nucleotide sequence: TGTGCCAGCAGCGTGCCGGTTGGGACTAGCGGGAGGAGCACAGATACGCAGTATTTT.